The 6 T cell receptor beta chains below all came from one sample that was sequenced in a study of blood T cell repertoires in COVID-19. Produced via immunoSEQ multiplex PCR; TCRdb's table is partial and in-frame only. This table holds roughly 280,000 clones, about 88% found once. The source material was peripheral blood. Receptors were obtained from a man between 18 and 29 years old with active or convalescent COVID-19.

The chain is built from TRBV15 and TRBJ1-2, with no clear D. The CDR3 has 17 amino acids. Trimming pared 3 bases from V and 3 bases from J, leaving 20 bases between. The germline V gene has CDR1 LNHNV and CDR2 YYDKDF (reference sequence). CDR3 loop: CATSSLLFVGRDYGYTF. For the CDR3, the DNA is TGTGCCACCAGCAGTTTATTATTCGTTGGGAGGGACTATGGCTACACCTTC.

This chain connects TRBV30 to TRBJ2-5, with D possibly TRBD2 on 6 matching bases. The V end lost 0 bases, the J end lost 9 bases, and 14 bases lay between the germline ends. This CDR3 contains 13 residues. Looked up from germline, CDR1 is GTSNPN and CDR2 is SVGIG (reference sequence). CDR3 nucleotide sequence: TGTGCCTGGAGTGTACCGGGTCCGGGGGCCCAGTACTTC. Encoded protein: CAWSVPGPGAQYF.

The chain recombines TRBV13 with TRBJ2-7, with D possibly being TRBD2 (5 bases). CDR1 and CDR2 (germline): PRHDT, FYEKMQ (reference sequence). Trimming shortened V by 1 base and J by 7 bases, and 20 bases separated the two germline ends. The CDR3 contains 16 residues. CDR3 nucleotides: TGTGCCAGCAGCTTAGAGGGAGAGGACCTGCGTCAGGAGCAGTACTTC. Its translation: CASSLEGEDLRQEQYF.

This clone has just a few counts. V and J are TRBV27 and TRBJ2-7, with 8 bases that match TRBD1. The germline gives CDR1 MNHEY, CDR2 SMNVEV (reference sequence). The CDR3 runs 14 residues. After removal of 4 bases from V and 3 bases from J, the junction contained 5 bases not matched to a gene. The CDR3 DNA is TGTGCCAGCAGTTCTACAGGGGGATTCTACGAGCAGTACTTC. Its translation is CASSSTGGFYEQYF.

The chain joins TRBV4-2 to TRBJ2-5, with D possibly matching TRBD1 (6 bases). This CDR3 contains 14 residues. Germline CDR1 LGHNA, CDR2 YNFKEQ. Trimming pared 2 bases from V and 5 bases from J, leaving 12 bases between. The CDR3 region has the DNA TGTGCCAGCAGCCAAACGACAGGCAGGGAGACCCAGTACTTC. Its translation: CASSQTTGRETQYF.

This chain connects TRBV11-2 to TRBJ2-1; D may be TRBD2 (7 bases). The germline V gene encodes CDR1 SGHAT and CDR2 FQNNGV. The length of the CDR3 is 13 residues. Trimming pared 4 bases from V and 7 bases from J, leaving 11 bases between. CDR3 loop: CASSSRGGNEQFF. The CDR3 nucleotides are TGTGCCAGCAGCTCCAGGGGAGGGAATGAGCAGTTCTTC.